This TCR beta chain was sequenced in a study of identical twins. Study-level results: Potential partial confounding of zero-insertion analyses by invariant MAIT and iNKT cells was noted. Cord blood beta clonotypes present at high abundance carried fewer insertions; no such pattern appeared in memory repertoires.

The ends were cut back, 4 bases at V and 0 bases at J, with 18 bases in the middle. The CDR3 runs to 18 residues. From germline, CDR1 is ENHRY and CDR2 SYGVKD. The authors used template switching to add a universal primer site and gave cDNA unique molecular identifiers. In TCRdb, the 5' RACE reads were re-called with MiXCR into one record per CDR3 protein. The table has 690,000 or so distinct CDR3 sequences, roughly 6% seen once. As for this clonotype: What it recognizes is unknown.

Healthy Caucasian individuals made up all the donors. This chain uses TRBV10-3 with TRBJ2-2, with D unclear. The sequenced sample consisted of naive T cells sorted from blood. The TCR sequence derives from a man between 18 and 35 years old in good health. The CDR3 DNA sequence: TGTGCCATCAGTGTTTTTAAATTCCAAATCGCGAACACCGGGGAGCTGTTTTTT. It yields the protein CAISVFKFQIANTGELFF.